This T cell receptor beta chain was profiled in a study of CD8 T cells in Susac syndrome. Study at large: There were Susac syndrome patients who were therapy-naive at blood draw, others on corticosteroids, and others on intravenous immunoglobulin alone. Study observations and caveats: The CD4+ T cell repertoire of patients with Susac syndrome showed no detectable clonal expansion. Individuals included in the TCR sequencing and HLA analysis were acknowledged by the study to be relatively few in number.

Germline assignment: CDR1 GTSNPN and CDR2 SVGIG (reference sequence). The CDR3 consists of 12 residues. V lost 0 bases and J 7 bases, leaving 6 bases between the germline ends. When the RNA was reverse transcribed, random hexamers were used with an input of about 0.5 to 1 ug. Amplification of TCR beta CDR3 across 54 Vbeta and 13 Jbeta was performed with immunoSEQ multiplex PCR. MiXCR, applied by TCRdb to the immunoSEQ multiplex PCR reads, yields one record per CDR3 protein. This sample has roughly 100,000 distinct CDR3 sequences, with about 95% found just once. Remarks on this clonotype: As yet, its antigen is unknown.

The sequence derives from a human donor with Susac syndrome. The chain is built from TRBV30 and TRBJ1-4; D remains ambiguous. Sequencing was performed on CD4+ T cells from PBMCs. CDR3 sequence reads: CAWSVPAEKLFF. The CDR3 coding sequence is TGTGCCTGGAGTGTACCAGCTGAAAAACTGTTTTTT.